Following are 22 T cell receptor beta chains from one sample sequenced in a study of cytomegalovirus exposure and HLA in healthy donors. PCR primers comprised 60 Vbeta and 13 Jbeta primers. Libraries were prepared by immunoSEQ multiplex PCR; TCRdb keeps only in-frame clonotypes and omits some of them. This table has 100,000 to 120,000 clones, approximately 84% appearing once. The sequenced material came from PBMCs. These receptors were collected from a male donor in good health and CMV-seronegative.

The V gene is TRBV27, the J gene TRBJ2-3; TRBD2 is a possible D gene (6 bases). This CDR3 has 15 residues. Germline CDR1 is MNHEY and CDR2 is SMNVEV (reference sequence). V dropped 7 bases and J dropped 1 base, with 15 bases sitting between them. The CDR3 DNA sequence: TGTGCCAGCACCACGGAGGGCCGGGGCACAGATACGCAGTATTTT. Translated: CASTTEGRGTDTQYF.

This clone was picked up a small number of times. This sample includes further DNA sequences coding for the same CDR3. The V gene is TRBV7-9, the J gene TRBJ2-5; 13 bases align to TRBD2. Germline assignment: CDR1 SEHNR and CDR2 FQNEAQ (reference sequence). The CDR3 sequence is 15 residues long. The J segment lost 5 bases and the V segment lost 1 base, leaving 1 base of the junction unmatched. CDR3 nucleotides: TGTGCCAGCAGCTTAGTACTAGCGGGGGGGGAGACCCAGTACTTC. Translating it yields CASSLVLAGGETQYF.

The chain combines TRBV29-1 with TRBJ1-1, with D perhaps matching TRBD1 (5 bases). The CDR3 is 13 residues long. The germline gives CDR1 SQVTM, CDR2 ANQGSEA. The V end was cut by 7 bases, the J end by 0 bases, with 12 bases between. The CDR3 sequence: CSATEQVNTEAFF. The CDR3 DNA reads as TGCAGCGCCACAGAACAGGTGAACACTGAAGCTTTCTTT.

The V call is TRBV9, the J call TRBJ1-1, with a possible D match to TRBD1 (6 bases). This CDR3 contains 15 residues. CDR1 is SGDLS and CDR2 is YYNGEE in the germline V gene. V lost 4 bases, J lost 2 bases, and 15 bases lay in between. Here the CDR3 reads CASSPGGGGNTEAFF. The CDR3 nucleotides are TGTGCCAGCAGCCCGGGGGGAGGGGGAAACACTGAAGCTTTCTTT.

The V call is TRBV7-9, the J call TRBJ2-7, with 8 bases matching TRBD2. V lost 2 bases to trimming and J lost 3 bases; unmatched junction nucleotides: 3. CDR1 SEHNR and CDR2 FQNEAQ come from the germline V gene (reference sequence). This CDR3 region has 14 residues. CDR3 nucleotide sequence: TGTGCCAGCAGCTTATACGGGGGGGTCTACGAGCAGTACTTC. It codes for CASSLYGGVYEQYF. Full variable domain (missing parts from reference TRBV7-9 and TRBJ2-7): DTGVSQNPRHKITKRGQNVTFRCDPISEHNRLYWYRQTLGQGPEFLTYFQNEAQLEKSRLLSDRFSAERPKGSFSTLEIQRTEQGDSAMYLCASSLYGGVYEQYFGPGTRLTVT.

V gene TRBV18 combines with J gene TRBJ2-5; D gene uncertain. From germline, CDR1 is KGHSH and CDR2 LQKENI. This CDR3 is built from 16 residues. The germline V and J ends were trimmed by 1 base and 5 bases, with 17 bases remaining between them. The CDR3 spells CASSPRSVPSQETQYF. CDR3 sequence (DNA): TGTGCCAGCTCACCACGATCAGTCCCTTCACAGGAGACCCAGTACTTC.

A word on this clone: One end of the junction varies from germline; a read error may be responsible. The chain has TRBV25-1 and TRBJ2-7, with D tentatively TRBD2 (5 bases). The CDR3 loop spans 13 amino acids. Germline lookup yields CDR1 MGHDK and CDR2 SYGVNS. CDR3 sequence reads: CASNQGLSSEQYF. The CDR3 DNA reads as TGTGCCAGCAATCAAGGACTCTCCTCCGAGCAGTACTTC.

The chain links TRBV5-4 to TRBJ1-2; TRBD1 matches at 7 bases. Losses at the gene ends were 4 bases for V and 6 bases for J; bases not matched to a gene: 3. This CDR3 spans 12 amino acids. CDR1 is SGHNT, CDR2 YYREEE, per germline (reference sequence). The CDR3 bases are TGTGCCAGCAGCCCGACAGGGAATGGCTACACCTTC. As protein: CASSPTGNGYTF. The complete variable domain, with remaining parts taken from reference TRBV5-4 and TRBJ1-2, reads ETGVTQSPTHLIKTRGQQVTLRCSSQSGHNTVSWYQQALGQGPQFIFQYYREEENGRGNFPPRFSGLQFPNYSSELNVNALELDDSALYLCASSPTGNGYTFGSGTRLTVV.

J is TRBJ2-2 and V is TRBV5-1; D gene uncertain. Between the trimmed V and J ends, which lost 0 bases and 6 bases, there was a span of 6 bases. The CDR3 is made up of 13 amino acids. Germline CDR1 is SGHRS and CDR2 is YFSETQ. CDR3 DNA sequence: TGCGCCAGCAGCTTGGTTGAGTCCGGGGAGCTGTTTTTT. Protein product: CASSLVESGELFF.

CDR3 sequence: CASSTRQGNGYTF. The CDR3, as DNA: TGTGCCAGCAGTACCAGACAGGGGAATGGCTACACCTTC. The chain joins TRBV2 to TRBJ1-2; 8 nucleotides match TRBD1. The germline V gene encodes CDR1 SNHLY and CDR2 FYNNEI. CDR3 length equals 13 residues. The trim removed 5 bases at V and 6 bases at J, leaving 5 bases unmatched.

This clone came up a few times. The rearrangement links TRBV11-3 to TRBJ2-1; TRBD1 is a possible D gene (6 bases). V gave up 6 bases and J gave up 0 bases, with 12 bases separating them. This CDR3 contains 15 residues. Germline assignment: CDR1 SGHNT and CDR2 YENEEA. CDR3 protein: CASSSTGYSYNEQFF. CDR3 sequence (DNA): TGTGCCAGCAGTTCAACAGGGTACTCCTACAATGAGCAGTTCTTC.

Worth noting for this clone: The junction shows a germline mismatch at one end, possibly a read error. This chain links TRBV19 with TRBJ2-7; weak D call: TRBD1 (5 bases). This CDR3 spans 13 amino acids. The germline V gene has CDR1 LNHDA and CDR2 SQIVND (reference sequence). The DNA for the CDR3 is TGTGCCAGTAGTATAGATCTAAGGCAGGGTATGAGCTTC. This translates into CASSIDLRQGMSF.

V and J are TRBV5-8 and TRBJ1-1; weak D call: TRBD1 (5 bases). This CDR3 is built from 12 residues. Trimming took off 2 bases at V and 6 bases at J, with 8 bases between the two ends. Germline assignment: CDR1 SGHTS and CDR2 YDEGEE. DNA of the CDR3: TGTGCCAGCAGCTTTTGGGGCTCTGAAGCTTTCTTT. This sequence encodes CASSFWGSEAFF. Looking up the rest from reference TRBV5-8 and TRBJ1-1 gives the full variable domain: EAGVTQSPTHLIKTRGQQATLRCSPISGHTSVYWYQQALGLGLQFLLWYDEGEERNRGNFPPRFSGRQFPNYSSELNVNALELEDSALYLCASSFWGSEAFFGQGTRLTVV.

This clone was seen more than once but under ten times. The chain links TRBV5-4 to TRBJ2-1; D is possibly TRBD1 (6 bases). The CDR3 spans 11 residues. The germline CDR1 and CDR2 sequences are SGHNT and YYREEE (reference sequence). V lost 5 bases and J lost 9, with 9 bases in between. The CDR3 sequence: CASSSGVEQFF. The DNA for the CDR3 is TGTGCCAGCAGTTCAGGGGTTGAGCAGTTCTTC.

The rearrangement links TRBV5-5 to TRBJ1-3; D ambiguous. The ends were cut back, 2 bases at V and 0 bases at J, with 12 bases in the middle. Germline values: CDR1 SGHKS, CDR2 YYEKEE (reference sequence). CDR3 length: 16 amino acids. CDR3 sequence reads: CASSLGRGGSGNTIYF. The CDR3 nucleotides read TGTGCCAGCAGCTTAGGGCGAGGAGGCTCTGGAAACACCATATATTTT.

This chain connects TRBV5-4 to TRBJ2-5; D not certain. The J call is doubtful: the DNA matches TRBJ2-7 better. Germline CDR1 and CDR2: SGHNT and YYREEE (reference sequence). The CDR3 contains 13 residues. The chain's CDR3 is CASSPVSFYEQYF. CDR3 in DNA: TGTGCCAGCAGCCCGGTGAGTTTCTACGAGCAGTACTTC.

J is TRBJ1-1 and V is TRBV19, with D possibly matching TRBD1 (6 bases). The V gene lost 3 bases and the J gene lost 5 bases, with 10 bases spanning the gap. The CDR3 contains 13 residues. Germline CDR1 LNHDA, CDR2 SQIVND (reference sequence). CDR3 amino acids: CASSIFGTTEAFF. The CDR3 DNA reads TGTGCCAGTAGTATTTTTGGGACAACTGAAGCTTTCTTT.

The chain uses TRBV28 and TRBJ2-7, with 7 bases fitting TRBD1. J was trimmed by 2 bases and V by 6 bases; bases with no gene match: 16. Germline V CDR1 and CDR2: MDHEN, SYDVKM. CDR3 length: 17 residues. The CDR3 here is CASSSTGWGLTPYEQYF. CDR3 coding DNA: TGTGCCAGCAGCTCGACAGGGTGGGGGCTTACTCCCTACGAGCAGTACTTC.

In the case of this clone: Because the CDR3 is missing its conserved closing phenylalanine or tryptophan, this is likely a read error. No DNA is shown, since the ends of the CDR3 on it are uncertain; the CDR3 is the one TCRdb lists. Here the CDR3 reads CASSNTGI. V usage is TRBV21-1 and J usage is TRBJ2-7; the table's D call, TRBD1, has no DNA check behind it. TRBV21-1 is shown as a pseudogene. The CDR3 is 8 residues long, counting both termini.

This clone showed up many times. The chain recombines TRBV5-1 with TRBJ2-7; D ambiguous. Per the germline V gene, CDR1 is SGHRS and CDR2 is YFSETQ. The CDR3 length is 15 residues. V was trimmed by 0 bases and J by 2 bases, leaving 12 bases between them. CDR3 coding DNA: TGCGCCAGCAGCTTGGGGCCTACTAATCCCTACGAGCAGTACTTC. Protein product: CASSLGPTNPYEQYF.

V and J are TRBV27 and TRBJ2-7; TRBD1 is a possible D gene (5 bases). The germline CDR1 and CDR2 sequences are MNHEY and SMNVEV (reference sequence). Between the trimmed V and J ends, which lost 3 bases and 3 bases, there was a span of 9 bases. This CDR3 spans 13 amino acids. This CDR3 is CASSLRQNYEQYF. In nucleotides, the CDR3 is TGTGCCAGCAGTTTGCGACAGAACTACGAGCAGTACTTC.

This chain links TRBV7-2 with TRBJ2-5; D is possibly TRBD1 (5 bases). Germline-derived CDR1 and CDR2 are SGHTA and FQGNSA. The V end was cut by 5 bases, the J end by 1 base, with 14 bases between. The CDR3 covers 15 residues. The CDR3 here is CASSRGARSQETQYF. Written as DNA, the CDR3 is TGTGCCAGCAGCCGTGGGGCCCGGAGCCAAGAGACCCAGTACTTC.